These 32 T cell receptor beta chains were sequenced from one sample in a study of shared clonotypes between healthy human individuals (dated by TCRdb to the early 2020s). Library construction relied on the immunoSEQ multiplex PCR assay. This immuneACCESS table, as held by TCRdb, lists in-frame sequences with V and J called but not all clones. Of the missing ones, under half trace to an unresolved V gene in checked studies; the others have no known cause. The sample yields under 550,000 clones; approximately 95% were counted once. The ten largest clones add up to 0.05% to 0.07% of the sample. The material sequenced was naive CD4+ T cells sorted from blood. The label giving this sample's cell subset or site can be read as: CD45RA+ positively selected. All receptors derive from a young woman in good health.

V gene TRBV18 combines with J gene TRBJ2-5; no definite D call. The CDR3 extends over 14 amino acids. Germline loops: CDR1 KGHSH, CDR2 LQKENI. V was shortened by 0 bases and J by 0 bases, with 5 bases between the two germline ends. The CDR3 protein is CASSPPWDQETQYF. CDR3 in DNA: TGTGCCAGCTCACCACCTTGGGACCAAGAGACCCAGTACTTC.

Comments on this clone: A junction boundary mismatches the germline segment, possibly from a read error. The chain couples TRBV19 to TRBJ2-1; D may be TRBD1 (6 bases). The CDR3 runs to 16 residues. The germline CDR1 and CDR2 sequences are LNHDA and SQIVND (reference sequence). In DNA, the CDR3 is TGTGCCAGTAGGATAGGGGGTATCAGTTCCTACAATGAGCAGTTCTTC. Translated: CASRIGGISSYNEQFF.

The genes are TRBV5-5 and TRBJ1-3, with D maybe TRBD1 (6 bases). This CDR3 region has 14 residues. CDR1 and CDR2 from the germline V gene are SGHKS and YYEKEE (reference sequence). Trimming removed 3 bases at V and 3 bases at J, with 10 bases between. The CDR3: CASSSDSDGNTIYF. CDR3 nucleotide sequence: TGTGCCAGCAGCTCGGACAGTGATGGAAACACCATATATTTT. Supplemented by reference TRBV5-5 and TRBJ1-3, the full variable domain reads DAGVTQSPTHLIKTRGQQVTLRCSPISGHKSVSWYQQVLGQGPQFIFQYYEKEERGRGNFPDRFSARQFPNYSSELNVNALLLGDSALYLCASSSDSDGNTIYFGEGSWLTVV.

This clone has a single count. The V gene is TRBV7-9, the J gene TRBJ1-2; D is unclear. This CDR3 comprises 14 residues. Germline CDR1 and CDR2: SEHNR and FQNEAQ (reference sequence). Trimming cost V 0 bases and J 4 bases, with 9 bases left between them. Here the CDR3 DNA reads TGTGCCAGCAGCTTAGCCGCAGGCCCCTATGGCTACACCTTC. It is translated as CASSLAAGPYGYTF. Looking up the rest from reference TRBV7-9 and TRBJ1-2 gives the full variable domain: DTGVSQNPRHKITKRGQNVTFRCDPISEHNRLYWYRQTLGQGPEFLTYFQNEAQLEKSRLLSDRFSAERPKGSFSTLEIQRTEQGDSAMYLCASSLAAGPYGYTFGSGTRLTVV.

The CDR3 nucleotides read TGTGCCAGCAGCCAAGCCGGGACTAGCGGGACAAATGAGCAGTTCTTC. Translated, it gives CASSQAGTSGTNEQFF. This chain connects TRBV4-2 to TRBJ2-1, with TRBD2 matching 13 bases. Germline V gene data show CDR1 as LGHNA and CDR2 as YNFKEQ. The CDR3 contains 16 residues. The V segment lost 1 base and the J segment 7 bases; nucleotides outside the gene matches: 4.

The rearrangement uses TRBV19 and TRBJ2-2; 8 bases map to TRBD2. The length of the CDR3 is 17 residues. V shed 3 bases, J shed 3 bases, and the junction held 9 bases outside the gene matches. Per the germline V gene, CDR1 is LNHDA and CDR2 is SQIVND (reference sequence). The CDR3 sequence: CASSMGGASGYTGELFF. In DNA, the CDR3 is TGTGCCAGTAGTATGGGGGGAGCTAGCGGGTACACCGGGGAGCTGTTTTTT.

This chain connects TRBV27 to TRBJ2-3; 7 bases fit TRBD2. Germline V CDR1 and CDR2: MNHEY, SMNVEV (reference sequence). This CDR3 spans 15 amino acids. Unmatched junction bases numbered 6, after V lost 4 bases and J lost 2 bases. The CDR3, as DNA: TGTGCCAGCAGTTCGCGGGAGCGCTACACAGATACGCAGTATTTT. It codes for CASSSRERYTDTQYF.

The chain combines TRBV28 with TRBJ1-4; tentative D call: TRBD1 (5 bases). CDR3 length: 12 residues. CDR1 MDHEN and CDR2 SYDVKM come from the germline V gene. V shed 6 bases and J shed 13 bases, with 15 bases lying between them. CDR3 amino acids: CASRTTPRGLFF. CDR3 bases: TGTGCCAGCAGGACCACCCCAAGGGGACTGTTTTTT. The variable domain in full, completed from reference TRBV28 and TRBJ1-4, reads DVKVTQSSRYLVKRTGEKVFLECVQDMDHENMFWYRQDPGLGLRLIYFSYDVKMKEKGDIPEGYSVSREKKERFSLILESASTNQTSMYLCASRTTPRGLFFGSGTQLSVL.

This chain joins TRBV10-2 and TRBJ1-2, with D perhaps TRBD1 (6 bases). Germline V gene sequence: CDR1 WSHSY, CDR2 SAAADI. The CDR3 is 18 residues long. Deletions cut 0 bases from V and 6 bases from J, with 23 bases between. CDR3 bases: TGCGCCAGCAGTGAGTCGCTACTCCGGGCTACAGGGTCGAATGGCTACACCTTC. This sequence encodes CASSESLLRATGSNGYTF.

This clone has just one count. An end of the junction does not agree with germline; a read error may underlie this. This rearrangement joins TRBV20-1 to TRBJ2-7; D unresolved. Germline V gene lookup returns CDR1 DFQATT and CDR2 SNEGSKA (reference sequence). This CDR3 is 9 amino acids long. DNA for the CDR3: TGCAGTGCTAGCCCCCCGAAAACCTTC. Its translation: CSASPPKTF.

CDR3 in amino acids: CASSYDRIYEQYF. The CDR3 coding sequence is TGTGCCAGCAGTTACGACAGGATCTACGAGCAGTACTTC. The chain links TRBV6-6 to TRBJ2-7, with D perhaps matching TRBD1 (6 bases). Trimming shortened V by 2 bases and J by 3 bases, and 8 bases separated the two germline ends. The CDR3 runs to 13 residues. CDR1 is MNHNY, CDR2 SVGAGI, per germline (reference sequence).

The rearrangement links TRBV6-5 to TRBJ1-6; 8 bases are shared with TRBD1. The CDR3 runs 15 residues. V dropped 6 bases and J dropped 5; count of bases not matched to a gene: 6. Germline lookup yields CDR1 MNHEY and CDR2 SVGAGI. The CDR3 sequence: CASSRMTGDNSPLHF. The DNA for the CDR3 is TGTGCCAGCAGCCGGATGACAGGGGATAATTCACCCCTCCACTTT.

Concerning this clone itself: Other DNA sequences of this sample code for an identical CDR3. The genes are TRBV28 and TRBJ2-7; D gene uncertain. The V end lost 3 bases, the J end lost 2 bases, and 5 bases lay between the germline ends. The CDR3 sequence is 12 residues long. Germline CDR1 and CDR2: MDHEN and SYDVKM. CDR3 nucleotides: TGTGCCAGCAGTTTCTCAGCCTACGAGCAGTACTTC. Translating it yields CASSFSAYEQYF.

The CDR3 reads CASSIAREPKGQKLFF. CDR3 DNA sequence: TGTGCCAGTAGTATTGCCCGGGAGCCGAAGGGCCAAAAACTGTTTTTT. This sequence joins TRBV19 and TRBJ1-4; no clear D gene. This CDR3 spans 16 amino acids. V gave up 3 bases and J gave up 9 bases, with 20 bases separating them. The germline V gene has CDR1 LNHDA and CDR2 SQIVND (reference sequence).

The V gene is TRBV7-2, the J gene TRBJ2-1, with unresolved D. The ends were cut back, 8 bases at V and 9 bases at J, with 11 bases in the middle. The CDR3 length is 11 residues. The germline V gene encodes CDR1 SGHTA and CDR2 FQGNSA. The CDR3 loop reads CASGVGIEQFF. The DNA for the CDR3 is TGTGCCAGCGGGGTGGGTATTGAGCAGTTCTTC.

J is TRBJ1-2 and V is TRBV6-5; 8 nucleotides line up with TRBD1. Trimming removed 0 bases from V and 9 bases from J; junction bases left unmatched: 12. The CDR3 is 16 amino acids. Germline CDR1 is MNHEY and CDR2 is SVGAGI. In DNA, the CDR3 is TGTGCCAGCAGTTACTCCTCGGACAGGGTAGGGCATCGCTACACCTTC. Amino acid sequence: CASSYSSDRVGHRYTF.

V is TRBV6-4 and J is TRBJ2-1; D possibly corresponds to TRBD1 (6 bases). V was trimmed by 2 bases and J by 6 bases, leaving 14 bases between them. The CDR3 spans 15 residues. Germline-derived CDR1 and CDR2 are MRHNA and SNTAGT. The CDR3 DNA is TGTGCCAGCAGTGACCAGTGGGGGCCCTTCAATGAGCAGTTCTTC. This sequence encodes CASSDQWGPFNEQFF.

The rearrangement joins TRBV7-9 to TRBJ2-5; D might be TRBD2 (7 bases). Gene TRBJ2-7 matches the end of the DNA better, so the J call may be wrong. The CDR3 runs to 15 residues. CDR1 and CDR2 (germline): SEHNR, FQNEAQ (reference sequence). Written as DNA, the CDR3 is TGTGCCAGCAGCCAGGAGGTGGCGGGGGCGCACGAGCAGTACTTC. It codes for CASSQEVAGAHEQYF.

The chain uses TRBV18 and TRBJ1-3; D is possibly TRBD1 (6 bases). Germline CDR1 reads KGHSH; CDR2 reads LQKENI. V gave up 6 bases and J gave up 4 bases, with 16 bases separating them. The length of the CDR3 is 15 residues. Here the CDR3 reads CASSPRGASGNTIYF. The CDR3 DNA follows: TGTGCCAGCTCCCCCCGGGGGGCCTCCGGAAACACCATATATTTT.

The J gene is TRBJ1-5, the V gene TRBV27, with D unclear. In germline, CDR1 is MNHEY, CDR2 SMNVEV (reference sequence). The V end lost 5 bases, the J end lost 5 bases, and 10 bases lay between the germline ends. There are 13 residues in the CDR3. CDR3 protein: CASSKTRDQPQHF. DNA of the CDR3: TGTGCCAGCAGTAAAACTCGAGATCAGCCCCAGCATTTT.

The chain recombines TRBV19 with TRBJ2-1, with 13 nucleotides matching TRBD2. V was clipped by 9 bases and J by 2 bases; unmatched bases: 4. CDR1 LNHDA and CDR2 SQIVND come from the germline V gene (reference sequence). The CDR3 has 15 amino acids. The CDR3 nucleotides are TGTGCCAGCAGACTAGCGGGAGGTACCTACAATGAGCAGTTCTTC. Translated, it gives CASRLAGGTYNEQFF. The entire variable domain, with the rest obtained from reference TRBV19 and TRBJ2-1, is as follows: DGGITQSPKYLFRKEGQNVTLSCEQNLNHDAMYWYRQDPGQGLRLIYYSQIVNDFQKGDIAEGYSVSREKKESFPLTVTSAQKNPTAFYLCASRLAGGTYNEQFFGPGTRLTVL.

This sequence joins TRBV27 and TRBJ1-4; D unclear. V was cut by 8 bases and J by 0 bases, with 13 bases left in between. The CDR3 covers 15 residues. CDR1 and CDR2 (germline): MNHEY, SMNVEV (reference sequence). CDR3 coding DNA: TGTGCCAGCTGTAAAAGGAGTGCAACTAATGAAAAACTGTTTTTT. It codes for CASCKRSATNEKLFF.

This rearrangement joins TRBV5-1 to TRBJ2-3, with 9 bases lining up with TRBD1. The CDR3 is 17 residues long. Looked up from germline, CDR1 is SGHRS and CDR2 is YFSETQ. V lost 4 bases, J lost 1 base, and 10 bases stayed unmatched. CDR3 coding DNA: TGCGCCAGCAGCCCAAAGACCAGACAGGGGGGCACAGATACGCAGTATTTT. Encoded protein: CASSPKTRQGGTDTQYF.

This chain connects TRBV5-1 to TRBJ2-6, with D perhaps TRBD1 (5 bases). CDR1 is SGHRS, CDR2 YFSETQ, per germline. V was clipped by 4 bases and J by 0 bases, with 14 bases between them. The CDR3 spans 17 residues. Here the CDR3 reads CASSARQSTSGANVLTF. DNA for the CDR3: TGCGCCAGCAGCGCAAGACAGTCAACCTCTGGGGCCAACGTCCTGACTTTC.

The chain employs TRBV5-1 and TRBJ2-5, with no clear D. Matching the DNA end better, TRBJ2-7 makes the J call doubtful. The germline V gene has CDR1 SGHRS and CDR2 YFSETQ. The CDR3 is 13 residues long. This CDR3 reads CASSLGVAYEQYF. As DNA, the CDR3 is TGCGCCAGCAGCTTGGGCGTGGCATACGAGCAGTACTTC.

The chain carries TRBV10-3 and TRBJ2-7; 7 bases are a match to TRBD1. Per germline, CDR1 ENHRY and CDR2 SYGVKD. V was clipped by 4 bases and J by 1 base; unmatched bases: 1. This CDR3 is built from 13 residues. The CDR3 DNA sequence: TGTGCCATCAGTGGCAGGGGGTCCTACGAGCAGTACTTC. Translation gives CAISGRGSYEQYF.

The chain recombines TRBV27 with TRBJ1-2, with 8 bases fitting TRBD1. Trimming took 6 bases from V and 0 from J; bases not matched to a gene: 6. The CDR3 is 15 residues long. Germline lookup yields CDR1 MNHEY and CDR2 SMNVEV (reference sequence). This CDR3 is CASRWTGQANYGYTF. The CDR3 DNA reads TGTGCCAGCAGATGGACAGGGCAAGCTAACTATGGCTACACCTTC.

V is TRBV19 and J is TRBJ2-1, with 10 bases fitting TRBD1. This CDR3 has 14 amino acids. Germline V gene sequence: CDR1 LNHDA, CDR2 SQIVND (reference sequence). V lost 6 bases to trimming and J lost 12 bases; unmatched junction nucleotides: 11. The CDR3 DNA reads TGTGCCAGTAGCCGGGGACAGGGGTCCATGGGGCAGTTCTTC. Translating it yields CASSRGQGSMGQFF.

The rearrangement uses TRBV11-3 and TRBJ1-2; D possibly corresponds to TRBD1 (6 bases). Trimming pared 5 bases from V and 5 bases from J, leaving 15 bases between. Germline CDR1 SGHNT, CDR2 YENEEA. The CDR3 contains 14 residues. The CDR3 sequence is CASSPGTKKYGYTF. In DNA, the CDR3 is TGTGCCAGCAGCCCCGGGACAAAGAAGTATGGCTACACCTTC.

The chain carries TRBV5-8 and TRBJ2-1; the match to TRBD1 covers 7 bases. This CDR3 is built from 19 residues. Germline CDR1 reads SGHTS; CDR2 reads YDEGEE. The V and J ends lost 1 base and 8 bases, in that order; junction bases with no gene match: 21. The CDR3 DNA is TGTGCCAGCAGCTTGACTCTCCGGGACAGCTCCCGGAGCGCCCATGAGCAGTTCTTC. Amino acids: CASSLTLRDSSRSAHEQFF.

The CDR3 sequence: CAWTRDYQETQYF. For the CDR3, the DNA is TGTGCCTGGACCCGGGACTACCAAGAGACCCAGTACTTC. This rearrangement joins TRBV30 to TRBJ2-5, with D possibly matching TRBD2 (6 bases). The germline V gene has CDR1 GTSNPN and CDR2 SVGIG (reference sequence). This CDR3 region has 13 residues. V gave up 4 bases and J gave up 0 bases, with 9 bases separating them.

The V gene is TRBV28, the J gene TRBJ2-3; no reliable D call. Trimming pared 3 bases from V and 6 bases from J, leaving 10 bases between. CDR3 length: 13 amino acids. In germline, CDR1 is MDHEN, CDR2 SYDVKM. CDR3 in amino acids: CASSFPPYDTQYF. The DNA of the CDR3 is TGTGCCAGCAGTTTCCCCCCGTACGATACGCAGTATTTT.